Each of the 11 T cell receptor beta chains below was sequenced from the same sample in a study of technical replicates of blood from a few donors. Here immunoSEQ multiplex PCR was the method, and the copy in TCRdb shows in-frame clones only, minus some. The sample lists approximately 73,000 clones, 85% to 95% occurring once. The material sequenced was T cells isolated from PBMCs. All receptors derive from a human donor in good health.

A single count supports this clone. This chain joins TRBV5-1 and TRBJ1-1, with D unresolved. V was cut by 0 bases and J by 5 bases, with 5 bases left in between. This CDR3 is 12 amino acids long. Germline V CDR1 and CDR2: SGHRS, YFSETQ. CDR3 sequence: CASSLGTTEAFF. The CDR3 DNA reads as TGCGCCAGCAGCTTGGGTACTACTGAAGCTTTCTTT.

The chain links TRBV28 to TRBJ1-3; tentative D call: TRBD1 (5 bases). The CDR3 has 15 amino acids. Germline V CDR1 and CDR2: MDHEN, SYDVKM. Trimming removed 5 bases from V and 0 bases from J, with 11 bases in between. The CDR3 DNA follows: TGTGCCAGCAGTCTGACAGCTTCCTCTGGAAACACCATATATTTT. Its translation: CASSLTASSGNTIYF.

The chain employs TRBV30 and TRBJ2-7; tentatively, D is TRBD2 (5 bases). Germline-derived CDR1 and CDR2 are GTSNPN and SVGIG (reference sequence). Trimming cost V 4 bases and J 7 bases, with 26 bases left between them. The CDR3 covers 16 residues. The CDR3: CAWTRSGGWGSGEQYF. DNA of the CDR3: TGTGCCTGGACCCGCTCCGGAGGATGGGGTTCGGGGGAGCAGTACTTC. The full variable domain, rest sourced from reference TRBV30 and TRBJ2-7, is SQTIHQWPATLVQPVGSPLSLECTVEGTSNPNLYWYRQAAGRGLQLLFYSVGIGQISSEVPQNLSASRPQDRQFILSSKKLLLSDSGFYLCAWTRSGGWGSGEQYFGPGTRLTVT.

V usage is TRBV6-5 and J usage is TRBJ1-5; no firm D call. Trimming pared 8 bases from V and 0 bases from J, leaving 8 bases between. CDR1 is MNHEY and CDR2 is SVGAGI in the germline V gene. The CDR3 has 13 amino acids. The CDR3 protein is CASWRGSNQPQHF. The CDR3 DNA is TGTGCCAGCTGGCGGGGTAGCAATCAGCCCCAGCATTTT.

The chain carries TRBV9 and TRBJ2-3, with 7 bases fitting TRBD2. Germline V gene data show CDR1 as SGDLS and CDR2 as YYNGEE. J gave up 6 bases and V 7 bases, and 5 bases lay outside the gene matches. The CDR3 loop spans 12 amino acids. CDR3 sequence (DNA): TGTGCCAGCGGACGGGGGGATGATACGCAGTATTTT. It specifies CASGRGDDTQYF.

The chain joins TRBV7-2 to TRBJ2-2; 7 bases are a match to TRBD2. The V and J ends lost 2 bases and 1 base, in that order; junction bases with no gene match: 4. The CDR3 is made up of 16 amino acids. Germline CDR1 reads SGHTA; CDR2 reads FQGNSA. For the CDR3, the DNA is TGTGCCAGCAGCTTAAACTCGGGAGGGAACACCGGGGAGCTGTTTTTT. Translating gives CASSLNSGGNTGELFF.

This chain joins TRBV18 and TRBJ1-1, with D maybe TRBD1 (6 bases). V lost 5 bases, J lost 11 bases, and 12 bases lay in between. Germline CDR1 is KGHSH and CDR2 is LQKENI. CDR3 length: 11 amino acids. CDR3 region: CASSAGTWAFF. CDR3 nucleotide sequence: TGTGCCAGCTCAGCCGGGACATGGGCTTTCTTT.

This chain connects TRBV27 to TRBJ2-6; D is ambiguous. This CDR3 comprises 18 residues. The V end lost 6 bases, the J end lost 0 bases, and 18 bases lay between the germline ends. Germline CDR1 MNHEY, CDR2 SMNVEV (reference sequence). The CDR3: CASSMNTPTRSGANVLTF. The CDR3 nucleotides read TGTGCCAGCAGCATGAACACCCCCACCCGCTCTGGGGCCAACGTCCTGACTTTC.

This chain links TRBV7-9 with TRBJ2-6; the match to TRBD1 covers 7 bases. The CDR3 extends over 15 amino acids. Germline CDR1 SEHNR, CDR2 FQNEAQ (reference sequence). V dropped 11 bases and J dropped 4; count of bases not matched to a gene: 11. The CDR3 DNA sequence: TGTGCCGCAGGCTCAGGGGGTTCCGGGGCCAACGTCCTGACTTTC. It specifies CAAGSGGSGANVLTF.

This chain links TRBV13 with TRBJ1-5, with D uncertain. Germline V gene lookup returns CDR1 PRHDT and CDR2 FYEKMQ (reference sequence). V dropped 5 bases and J dropped 0 bases, with 5 bases sitting between them. The CDR3 runs to 13 residues. DNA for the CDR3: TGTGCCAGCAGCCACAATAGCAATCAGCCCCAGCATTTT. This encodes CASSHNSNQPQHF.

The chain combines TRBV5-4 with TRBJ1-1; 7 bases match TRBD1. The CDR3 loop spans 16 amino acids. V trimming: 5 bases; J trimming: 6 bases; junction bases outside the gene matches: 16. Germline V gene lookup returns CDR1 SGHNT and CDR2 YYREEE (reference sequence). The CDR3 DNA sequence: TGTGCCAGCAGACCCCTACAGGGGCCGAGGGATGCTGAAGCTTTCTTT. Its translation is CASRPLQGPRDAEAFF.